This T cell receptor beta chain came from a study of T cell changes during pregnancy in multiple sclerosis. V was pared by 4 bases and J by 8 bases, with 9 bases of the junction left unmatched. The germline gives CDR1 SGHTA, CDR2 FQGTGA. The CDR3 extends over 15 amino acids. Here immunoSEQ multiplex PCR was the method, and the copy in TCRdb shows in-frame clones only, minus some. The sample shows over 45,000 clones, approximately 92% of them seen only once. Material: CD4+ T cells from peripheral blood mononuclear cells, obtained in the second trimester of pregnancy. This chain connects TRBV7-3 to TRBJ2-3; 10 bases align to TRBD2. This receptor was identified in a female donor in good health, enrolled as a control in a pregnancy study. The CDR3 sequence: CASSSSGRALGTQYF. The DNA of the CDR3 is TGTGCCAGCAGCTCGAGCGGGAGGGCCCTTGGTACGCAGTATTTT.